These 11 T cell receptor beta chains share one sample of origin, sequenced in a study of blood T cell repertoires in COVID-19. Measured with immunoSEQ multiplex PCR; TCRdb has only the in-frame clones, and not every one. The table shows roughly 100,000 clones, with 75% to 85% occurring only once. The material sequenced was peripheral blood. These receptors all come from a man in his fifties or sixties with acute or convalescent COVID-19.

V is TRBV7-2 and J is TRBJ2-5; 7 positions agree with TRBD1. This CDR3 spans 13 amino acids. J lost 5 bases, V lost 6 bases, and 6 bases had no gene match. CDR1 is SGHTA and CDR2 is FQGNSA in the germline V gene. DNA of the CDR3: TGTGCCAGCAGGATAGGGGGCGAGGAGACCCAGTACTTC. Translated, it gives CASRIGGEETQYF.

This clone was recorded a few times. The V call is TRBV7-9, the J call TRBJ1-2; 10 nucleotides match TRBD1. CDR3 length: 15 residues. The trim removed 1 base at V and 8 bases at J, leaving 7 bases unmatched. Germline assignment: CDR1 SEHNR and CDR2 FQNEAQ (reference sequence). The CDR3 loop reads CASSLGSGTGEGYTF. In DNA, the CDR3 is TGTGCCAGCAGCTTAGGTTCCGGGACAGGGGAAGGCTACACCTTC.

The CDR3 DNA reads as TGTGCCAGCTCACAAATGCTACAGGTAGAGACCCAGTACTTC. Translated: CASSQMLQVETQYF. The chain joins TRBV18 to TRBJ2-5; D might be TRBD1 (5 bases). This CDR3 spans 14 amino acids. Per germline, CDR1 KGHSH and CDR2 LQKENI. V lost 4 bases, J lost 4 bases, and 13 bases lay in between.

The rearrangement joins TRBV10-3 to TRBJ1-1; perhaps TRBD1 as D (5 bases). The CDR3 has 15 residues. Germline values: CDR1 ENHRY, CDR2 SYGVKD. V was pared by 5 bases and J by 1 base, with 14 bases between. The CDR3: CAISPTGQENTEAFF. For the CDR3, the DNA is TGTGCCATCAGTCCCACAGGCCAGGAGAACACTGAAGCTTTCTTT.

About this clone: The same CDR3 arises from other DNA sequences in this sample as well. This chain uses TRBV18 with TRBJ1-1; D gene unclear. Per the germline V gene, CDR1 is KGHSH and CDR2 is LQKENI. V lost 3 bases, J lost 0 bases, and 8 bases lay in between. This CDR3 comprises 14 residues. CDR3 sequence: CASSPVSVNTEAFF. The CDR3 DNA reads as TGTGCCAGCTCACCGGTCTCGGTGAACACTGAAGCTTTCTTT.

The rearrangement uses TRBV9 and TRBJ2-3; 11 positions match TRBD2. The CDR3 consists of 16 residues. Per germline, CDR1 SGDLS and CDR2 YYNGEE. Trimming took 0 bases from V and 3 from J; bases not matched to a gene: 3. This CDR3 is CASSVVLAGGTDTQYF. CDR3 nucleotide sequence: TGTGCCAGCAGCGTAGTTCTAGCGGGGGGAACAGATACGCAGTATTTT.

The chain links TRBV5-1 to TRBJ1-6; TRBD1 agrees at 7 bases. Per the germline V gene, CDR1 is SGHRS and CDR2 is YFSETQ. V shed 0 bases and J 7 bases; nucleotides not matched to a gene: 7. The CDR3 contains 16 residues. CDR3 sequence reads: CASSLDQGGGNSPLHF. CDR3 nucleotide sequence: TGCGCCAGCAGCTTGGACCAGGGGGGCGGAAATTCACCCCTCCACTTT. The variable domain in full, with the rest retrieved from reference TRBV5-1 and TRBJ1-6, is KAGVTQTPRYLIKTRGQQVTLSCSPISGHRSVSWYQQTPGQGLQFLFEYFSETQRNKGNFPGRFSGRQFSNSRSEMNVSTLELGDSALYLCASSLDQGGGNSPLHFGNGTRLTVT.

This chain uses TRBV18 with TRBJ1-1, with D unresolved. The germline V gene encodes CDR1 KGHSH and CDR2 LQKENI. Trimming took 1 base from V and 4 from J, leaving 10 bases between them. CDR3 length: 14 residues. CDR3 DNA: TGTGCCAGCTCACCACAGGCAACGGGCACTGAAGCTTTCTTT. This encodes CASSPQATGTEAFF.

The CDR3 DNA is TGTGCCAGCAGCGCGGACAGTTACTATGGCTACACCTTC. Translating it yields CASSADSYYGYTF. The V gene is TRBV7-2, the J gene TRBJ1-2; D perhaps matches TRBD1 (6 bases). This CDR3 is built from 13 residues. V was clipped by 5 bases and J by 3 bases, with 10 bases between them. Germline CDR1 reads SGHTA; CDR2 reads FQGNSA.

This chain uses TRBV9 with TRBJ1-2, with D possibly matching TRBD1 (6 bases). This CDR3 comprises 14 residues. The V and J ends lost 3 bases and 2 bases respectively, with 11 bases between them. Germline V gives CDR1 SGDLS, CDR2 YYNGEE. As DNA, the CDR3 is TGTGCCAGCAGCGACACAGGGTCCAACTATGGCTACACCTTC. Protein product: CASSDTGSNYGYTF.

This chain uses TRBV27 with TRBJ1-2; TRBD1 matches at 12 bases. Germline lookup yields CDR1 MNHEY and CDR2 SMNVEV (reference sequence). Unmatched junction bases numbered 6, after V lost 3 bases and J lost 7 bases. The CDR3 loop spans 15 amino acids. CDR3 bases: TGTGCCAGCAGTTTCCGGGACAGGGGGCGGAGTGGCTACACCTTC. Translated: CASSFRDRGRSGYTF.